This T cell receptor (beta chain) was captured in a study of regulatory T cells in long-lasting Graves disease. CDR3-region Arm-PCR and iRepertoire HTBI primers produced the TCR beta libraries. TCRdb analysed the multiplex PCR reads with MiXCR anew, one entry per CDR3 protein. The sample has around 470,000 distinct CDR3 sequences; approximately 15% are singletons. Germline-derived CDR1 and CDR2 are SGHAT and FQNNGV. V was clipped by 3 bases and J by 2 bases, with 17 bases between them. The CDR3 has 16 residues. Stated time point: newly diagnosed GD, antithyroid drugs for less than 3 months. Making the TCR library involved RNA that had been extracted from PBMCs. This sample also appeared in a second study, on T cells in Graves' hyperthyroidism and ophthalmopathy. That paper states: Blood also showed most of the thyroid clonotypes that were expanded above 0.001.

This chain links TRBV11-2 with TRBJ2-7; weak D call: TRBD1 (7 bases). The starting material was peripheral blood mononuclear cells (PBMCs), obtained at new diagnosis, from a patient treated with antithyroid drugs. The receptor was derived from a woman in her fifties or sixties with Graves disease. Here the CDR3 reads CASSLFQGGNTYEQYF. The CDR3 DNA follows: TGTGCCAGCAGCTTGTTTCAGGGGGGCAATACCTACGAGCAGTACTTC.